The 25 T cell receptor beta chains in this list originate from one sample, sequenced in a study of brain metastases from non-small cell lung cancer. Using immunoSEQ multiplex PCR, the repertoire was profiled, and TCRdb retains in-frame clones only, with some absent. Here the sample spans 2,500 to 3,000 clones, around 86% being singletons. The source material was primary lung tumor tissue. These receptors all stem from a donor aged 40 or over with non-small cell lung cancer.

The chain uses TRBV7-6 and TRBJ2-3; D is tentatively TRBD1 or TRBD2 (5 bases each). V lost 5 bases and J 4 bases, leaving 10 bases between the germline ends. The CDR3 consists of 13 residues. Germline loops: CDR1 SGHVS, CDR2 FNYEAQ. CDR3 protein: CASSPLGPDTQYF. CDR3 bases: TGTGCCAGCAGCCCTTTGGGACCAGATACGCAGTATTTT.

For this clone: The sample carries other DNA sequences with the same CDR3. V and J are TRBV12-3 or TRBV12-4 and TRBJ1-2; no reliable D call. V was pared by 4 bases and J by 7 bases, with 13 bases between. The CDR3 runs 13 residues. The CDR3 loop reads CASSSGRTGGYTF. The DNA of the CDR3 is TGTGCCAGCAGTTCCGGACGGACGGGTGGCTACACCTTC.

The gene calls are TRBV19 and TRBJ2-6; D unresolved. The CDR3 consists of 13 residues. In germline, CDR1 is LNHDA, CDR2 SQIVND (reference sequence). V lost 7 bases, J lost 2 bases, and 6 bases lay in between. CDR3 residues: CASKTTGANVLTF. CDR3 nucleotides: TGTGCCAGTAAAACGACTGGGGCCAACGTCCTGACTTTC.

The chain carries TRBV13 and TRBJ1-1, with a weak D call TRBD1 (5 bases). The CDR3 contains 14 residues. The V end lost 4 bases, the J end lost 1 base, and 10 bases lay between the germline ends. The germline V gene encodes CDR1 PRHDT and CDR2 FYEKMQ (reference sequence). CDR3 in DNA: TGTGCCAGCAGCTCGGGGCATTCGAACACTGAAGCTTTCTTT. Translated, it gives CASSSGHSNTEAFF.

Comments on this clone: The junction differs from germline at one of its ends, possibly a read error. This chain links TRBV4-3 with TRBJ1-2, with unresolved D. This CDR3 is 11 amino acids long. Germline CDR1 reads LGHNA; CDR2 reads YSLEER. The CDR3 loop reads CASSLGSSYTF. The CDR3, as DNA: TGCGCCAGCAGCCTGGGCAGTAGCTACACTTTC.

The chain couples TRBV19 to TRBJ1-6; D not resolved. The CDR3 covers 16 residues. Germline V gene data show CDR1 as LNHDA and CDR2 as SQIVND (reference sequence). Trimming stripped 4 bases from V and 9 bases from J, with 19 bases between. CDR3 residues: CASSTWSSTGSSPLHF. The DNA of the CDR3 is TGTGCCAGTAGTACCTGGAGCTCAACGGGTAGTTCACCCCTCCACTTT.

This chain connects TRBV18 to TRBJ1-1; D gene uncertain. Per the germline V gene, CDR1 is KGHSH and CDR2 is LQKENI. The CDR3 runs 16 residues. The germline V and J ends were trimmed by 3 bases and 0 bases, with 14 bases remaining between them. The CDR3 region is CASSPLSPSLNTEAFF. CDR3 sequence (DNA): TGTGCCAGCTCACCTCTATCCCCCAGCTTGAACACTGAAGCTTTCTTT.

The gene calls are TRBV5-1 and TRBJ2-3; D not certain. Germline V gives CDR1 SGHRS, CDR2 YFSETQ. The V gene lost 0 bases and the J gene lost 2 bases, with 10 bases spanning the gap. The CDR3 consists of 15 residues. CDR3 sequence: CASSLEGRLTDTQYF. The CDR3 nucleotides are TGCGCCAGCAGCTTGGAGGGCAGGCTCACAGATACGCAGTATTTT.

As DNA, the CDR3 is TGTGCCAGCAGTCCACGGCTAGATGGTGAGCAGTTCTTC. Its translation is CASSPRLDGEQFF. This chain uses TRBV6-5 with TRBJ2-1; D is unclear. From germline, CDR1 is MNHEY and CDR2 SVGAGI. This CDR3 is built from 13 residues. The V end was cut by 5 bases, the J end by 9 bases, with 14 bases between.

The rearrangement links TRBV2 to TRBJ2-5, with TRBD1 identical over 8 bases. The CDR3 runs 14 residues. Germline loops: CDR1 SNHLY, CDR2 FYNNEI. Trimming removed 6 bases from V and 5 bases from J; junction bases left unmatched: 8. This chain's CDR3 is CASSLDRGFETQYF. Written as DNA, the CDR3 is TGTGCCAGCAGCTTAGACAGGGGTTTTGAGACCCAGTACTTC.

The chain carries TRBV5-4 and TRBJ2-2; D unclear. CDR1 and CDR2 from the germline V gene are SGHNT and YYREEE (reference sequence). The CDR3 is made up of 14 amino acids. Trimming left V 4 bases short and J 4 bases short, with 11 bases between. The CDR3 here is CASSLDGFTGELFF. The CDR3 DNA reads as TGTGCCAGCAGCCTAGACGGCTTCACCGGGGAGCTGTTTTTT.

As DNA, the CDR3 is TGTGCCAGCAGCGACAATGGGGGAGGAAACACCATATATTTT. This sequence encodes CASSDNGGGNTIYF. The J gene is TRBJ1-3, the V gene TRBV3-1 (or the pseudogene TRBV3-2); tentatively, D is TRBD1 (5 bases). The CDR3 totals 14 residues. Between the trimmed V and J ends, which lost 5 bases and 4 bases, there was a span of 12 bases. Germline V gives CDR1 LGHDT, CDR2 YNNKEL (reference sequence).

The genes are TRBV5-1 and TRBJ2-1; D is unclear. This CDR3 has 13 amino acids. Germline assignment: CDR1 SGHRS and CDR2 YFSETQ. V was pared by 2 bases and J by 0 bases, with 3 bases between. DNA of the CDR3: TGCGCCAGCAGCTTCAACTCCTACAATGAGCAGTTCTTC. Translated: CASSFNSYNEQFF.

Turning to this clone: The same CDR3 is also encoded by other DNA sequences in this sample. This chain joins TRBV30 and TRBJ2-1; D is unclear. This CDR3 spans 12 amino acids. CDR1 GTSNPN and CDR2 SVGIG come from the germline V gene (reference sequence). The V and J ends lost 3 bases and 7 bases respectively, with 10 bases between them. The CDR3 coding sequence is TGTGCCTGGAGATGGAGTTATAATGAGCAGTTCTTC. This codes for CAWRWSYNEQFF.

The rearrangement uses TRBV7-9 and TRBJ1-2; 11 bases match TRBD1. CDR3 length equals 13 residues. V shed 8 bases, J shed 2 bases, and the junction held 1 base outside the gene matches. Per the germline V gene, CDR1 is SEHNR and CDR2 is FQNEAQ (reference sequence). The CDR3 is CASGDRGNYGYTF. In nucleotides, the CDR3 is TGTGCCAGCGGGGACAGGGGGAACTATGGCTACACCTTC.

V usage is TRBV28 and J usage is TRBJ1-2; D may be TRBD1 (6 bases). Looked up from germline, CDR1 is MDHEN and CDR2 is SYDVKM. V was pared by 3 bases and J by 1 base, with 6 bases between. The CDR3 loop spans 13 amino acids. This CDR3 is CASSLGHNYGYTF. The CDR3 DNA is TGTGCCAGCAGTTTGGGACATAACTATGGCTACACCTTC.

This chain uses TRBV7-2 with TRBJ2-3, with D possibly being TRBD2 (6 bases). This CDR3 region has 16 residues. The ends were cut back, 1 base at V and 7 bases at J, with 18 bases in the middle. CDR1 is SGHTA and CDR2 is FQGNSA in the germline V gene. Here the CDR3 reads CASSLVFGGVSNTQYF. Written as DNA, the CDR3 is TGTGCCAGCAGCTTAGTCTTCGGGGGAGTTTCGAATACGCAGTATTTT.

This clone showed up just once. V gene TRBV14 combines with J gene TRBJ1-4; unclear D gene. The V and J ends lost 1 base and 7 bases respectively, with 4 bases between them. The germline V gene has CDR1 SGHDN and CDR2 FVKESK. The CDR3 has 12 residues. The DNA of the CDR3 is TGTGCCAGCAGCCAAGTAGCTGAAAAACTGTTTTTT. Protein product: CASSQVAEKLFF.

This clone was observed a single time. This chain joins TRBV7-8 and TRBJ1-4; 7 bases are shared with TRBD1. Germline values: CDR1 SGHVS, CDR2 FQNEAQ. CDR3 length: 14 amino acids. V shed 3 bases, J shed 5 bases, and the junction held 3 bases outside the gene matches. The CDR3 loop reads CASSFRGRNEKLFF. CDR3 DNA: TGTGCCAGCAGCTTTAGGGGGCGGAATGAAAAACTGTTTTTT.

The CDR3 bases are TGTGCCAGCAGTTTTGAAAGGCGAAGGGGACGGTCCCAGCATTTT. It is translated as CASSFERRRGRSQHF. V and J are TRBV6-2 or TRBV6-3 and TRBJ1-5; TRBD1 might be the D (5 bases). V was trimmed by 4 bases and J by 11 bases, leaving 21 bases between them. The germline V gene has CDR1 MNHEY and CDR2 SVGEGT. This CDR3 is 15 amino acids long.

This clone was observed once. CDR3 amino acids: CASSPWTASGANVLTF. Here the CDR3 DNA reads TGTGCCAGCAGCCCGTGGACGGCCTCTGGGGCCAACGTCCTGACTTTC. The chain links TRBV5-4 to TRBJ2-6; D unclear. The germline V gene has CDR1 SGHNT and CDR2 YYREEE (reference sequence). The CDR3 is 16 residues long. V was clipped by 4 bases and J by 0 bases, with 11 bases between them.

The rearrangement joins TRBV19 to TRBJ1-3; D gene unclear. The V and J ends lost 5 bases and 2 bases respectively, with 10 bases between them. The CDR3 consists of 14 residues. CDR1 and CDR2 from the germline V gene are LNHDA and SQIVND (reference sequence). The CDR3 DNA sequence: TGTGCCAGTAGTGTACAGAGAACTGGAAACACCATATATTTT. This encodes CASSVQRTGNTIYF.

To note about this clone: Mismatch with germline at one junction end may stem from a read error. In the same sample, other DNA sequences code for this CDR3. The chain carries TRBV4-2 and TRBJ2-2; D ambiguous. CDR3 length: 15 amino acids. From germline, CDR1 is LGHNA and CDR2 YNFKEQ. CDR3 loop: CASSQRPRNTGELFF. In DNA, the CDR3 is TGTGCCAGCAGCCAACGTCCGAGGAACACCGGAGAGCTGTTTTTT.

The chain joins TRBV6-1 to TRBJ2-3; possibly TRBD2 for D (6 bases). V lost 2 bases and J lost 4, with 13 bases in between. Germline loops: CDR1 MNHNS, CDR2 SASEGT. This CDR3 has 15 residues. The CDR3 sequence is CASSETSNDPDTQYF. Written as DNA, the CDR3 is TGTGCCAGCAGTGAAACTAGCAATGACCCAGATACGCAGTATTTT.

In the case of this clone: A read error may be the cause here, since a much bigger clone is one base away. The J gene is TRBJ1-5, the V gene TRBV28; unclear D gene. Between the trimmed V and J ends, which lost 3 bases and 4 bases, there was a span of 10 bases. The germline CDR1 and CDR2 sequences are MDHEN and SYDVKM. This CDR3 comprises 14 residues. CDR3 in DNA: TGTGCCAGCAGTTTTGGGAACGGAAATCAGCCCCAGCATTTT. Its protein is CASSFGNGNQPQHF.